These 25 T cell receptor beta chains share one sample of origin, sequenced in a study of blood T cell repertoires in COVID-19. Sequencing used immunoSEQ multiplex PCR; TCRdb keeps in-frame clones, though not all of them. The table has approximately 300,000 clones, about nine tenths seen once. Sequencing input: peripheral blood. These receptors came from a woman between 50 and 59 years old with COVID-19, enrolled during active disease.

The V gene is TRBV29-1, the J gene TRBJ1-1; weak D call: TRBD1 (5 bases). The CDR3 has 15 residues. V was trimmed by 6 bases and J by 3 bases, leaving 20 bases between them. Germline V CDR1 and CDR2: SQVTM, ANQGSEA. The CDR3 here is CSVAHLQTVDTEAFF. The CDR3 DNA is TGCAGCGTCGCTCATCTTCAGACAGTGGACACTGAAGCTTTCTTT.

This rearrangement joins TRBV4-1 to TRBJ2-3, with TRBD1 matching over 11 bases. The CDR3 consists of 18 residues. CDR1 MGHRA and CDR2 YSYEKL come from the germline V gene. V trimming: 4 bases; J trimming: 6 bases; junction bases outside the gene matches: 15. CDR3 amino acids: CASSRLRGGTGGQDTQYF. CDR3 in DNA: TGCGCCAGCAGCCGGCTAAGAGGGGGGACAGGGGGTCAGGATACGCAGTATTTT.

CDR3 sequence reads: CASSLVTGGGGEQYF. Here the CDR3 DNA reads TGTGCCAGCAGCTTAGTCACAGGGGGGGGAGGCGAGCAGTACTTC. The chain uses TRBV11-2 and TRBJ2-7, with D possibly being TRBD1 (8 bases). The V gene's germline CDR1 is SGHAT and CDR2 FQNNGV. This CDR3 has 15 amino acids. V lost 1 base, J lost 6 bases, and 16 bases lay in between.

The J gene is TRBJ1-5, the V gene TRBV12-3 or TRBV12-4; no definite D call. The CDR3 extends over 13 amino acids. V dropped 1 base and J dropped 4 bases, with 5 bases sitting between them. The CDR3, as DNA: TGTGCCAGCAGTTTAGAGCTGAATCAGCCCCAGCATTTT. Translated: CASSLELNQPQHF.

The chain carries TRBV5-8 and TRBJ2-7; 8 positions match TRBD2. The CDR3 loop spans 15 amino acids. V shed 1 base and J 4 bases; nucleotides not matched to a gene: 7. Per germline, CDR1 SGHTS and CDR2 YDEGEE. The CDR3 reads CASSLKGSGGYEQYF. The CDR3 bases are TGTGCCAGCAGCTTGAAGGGGTCGGGGGGGTACGAGCAGTACTTC.

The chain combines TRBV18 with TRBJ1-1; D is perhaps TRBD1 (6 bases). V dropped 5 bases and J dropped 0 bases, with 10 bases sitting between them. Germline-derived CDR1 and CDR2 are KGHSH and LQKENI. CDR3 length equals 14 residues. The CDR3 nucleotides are TGTGCCAGCTCAAGTGCAGGGGTGAACACTGAAGCTTTCTTT. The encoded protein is CASSSAGVNTEAFF. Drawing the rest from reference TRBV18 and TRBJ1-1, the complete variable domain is NAGVMQNPRHLVRRRGQEARLRCSPMKGHSHVYWYRQLPEEGLKFMVYLQKENIIDESGMPKERFSAEFPKEGPSILRIQQVVRGDSAAYFCASSSAGVNTEAFFGQGTRLTVV.

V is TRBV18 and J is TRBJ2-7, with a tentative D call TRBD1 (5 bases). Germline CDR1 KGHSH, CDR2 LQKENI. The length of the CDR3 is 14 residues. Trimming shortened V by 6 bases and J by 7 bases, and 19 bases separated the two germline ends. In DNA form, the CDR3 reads TGTGCCAGCTCTCTTGCCAGGGATCTAGGGGAGCAGTACTTC. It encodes CASSLARDLGEQYF.

The CDR3 bases are TGTGCCAGTACGTCAGGGGTAAATGGCTACACCTTC. Translation: CASTSGVNGYTF. The rearrangement joins TRBV13 to TRBJ1-2; a possible D gene is TRBD1 (6 bases). The length of the CDR3 is 12 residues. Germline CDR1 and CDR2: PRHDT and FYEKMQ (reference sequence). Trimming shortened V by 9 bases and J by 6 bases, and 14 bases separated the two germline ends.

The CDR3 nucleotides read TGTGCCAGCAGCTTCTCCTCGGGAGGGGGGAGTGAAAAACTGTTTTTT. Protein product: CASSFSSGGGSEKLFF. This sequence joins TRBV11-3 and TRBJ1-4, with D perhaps TRBD1 (6 bases). In germline, CDR1 is SGHNT, CDR2 YENEEA. Trimming took 3 bases from V and 7 from J, leaving 18 bases between them. The CDR3 is 16 residues long. Based on the CDR3 plus reference TRBV11-3 and TRBJ1-4, the full variable domain is EAGVVQSPRYKIIEKKQPVAFWCNPISGHNTLYWYLQNLGQGPELLIRYENEEAVDDSQLPKDRFSAERLKGVDSTLKIQPAELGDSAVYLCASSFSSGGGSEKLFFGSGTQLSVL.

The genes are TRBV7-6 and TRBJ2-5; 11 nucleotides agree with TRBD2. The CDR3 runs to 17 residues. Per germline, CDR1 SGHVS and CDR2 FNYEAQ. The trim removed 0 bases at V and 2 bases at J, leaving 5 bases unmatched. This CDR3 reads CASSLATSGSRQETQYF. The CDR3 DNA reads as TGTGCCAGCAGCTTAGCTACTAGCGGGAGCCGACAAGAGACCCAGTACTTC.

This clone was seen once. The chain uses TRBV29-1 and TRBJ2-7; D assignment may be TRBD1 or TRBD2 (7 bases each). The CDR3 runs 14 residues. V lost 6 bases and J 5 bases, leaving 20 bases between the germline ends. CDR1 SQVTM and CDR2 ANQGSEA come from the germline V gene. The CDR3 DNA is TGCAGCGTGGGCAGGGGGGGGAGAGTCCACGAGCAGTACTTC. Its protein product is CSVGRGGRVHEQYF.

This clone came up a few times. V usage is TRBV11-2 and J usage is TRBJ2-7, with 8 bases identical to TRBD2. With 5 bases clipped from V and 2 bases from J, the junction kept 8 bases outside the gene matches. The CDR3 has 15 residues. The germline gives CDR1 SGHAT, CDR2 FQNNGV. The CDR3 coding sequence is TGTGCCAGCAGCAGCTTGACTAGCGCTCCCTACGAGCAGTACTTC. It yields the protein CASSSLTSAPYEQYF.

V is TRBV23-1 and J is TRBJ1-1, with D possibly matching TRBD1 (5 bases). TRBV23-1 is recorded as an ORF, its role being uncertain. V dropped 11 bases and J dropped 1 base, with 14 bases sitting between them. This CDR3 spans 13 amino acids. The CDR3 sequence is CAGGTSANTEAFF. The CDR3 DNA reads TGCGCCGGGGGGACGTCGGCGAACACTGAAGCTTTCTTT.

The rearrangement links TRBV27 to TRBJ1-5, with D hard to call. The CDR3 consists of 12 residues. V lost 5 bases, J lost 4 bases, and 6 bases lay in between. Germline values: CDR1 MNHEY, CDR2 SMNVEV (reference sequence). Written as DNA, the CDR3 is TGTGCCAGCAGTCCCTCTAATCAGCCCCAGCATTTT. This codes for CASSPSNQPQHF.

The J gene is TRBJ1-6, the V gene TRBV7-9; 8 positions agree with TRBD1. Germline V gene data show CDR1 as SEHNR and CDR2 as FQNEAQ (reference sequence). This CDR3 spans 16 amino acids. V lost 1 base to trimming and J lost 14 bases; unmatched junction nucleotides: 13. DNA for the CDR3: TGTGCCAGCAGCTTAGAGCCCGGACAGGGCGAAGCTTCCCTCCACTTT. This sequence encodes CASSLEPGQGEASLHF. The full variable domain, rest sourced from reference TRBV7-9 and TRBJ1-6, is DTGVSQNPRHKITKRGQNVTFRCDPISEHNRLYWYRQTLGQGPEFLTYFQNEAQLEKSRLLSDRFSAERPKGSFSTLEIQRTEQGDSAMYLCASSLEPGQGEASLHFGNGTRLTVT.

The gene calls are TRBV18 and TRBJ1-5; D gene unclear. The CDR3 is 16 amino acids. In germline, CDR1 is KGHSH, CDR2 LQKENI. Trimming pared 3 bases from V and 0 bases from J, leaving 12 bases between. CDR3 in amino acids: CASSPYSPYSNQPQHF. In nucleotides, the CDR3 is TGTGCCAGCTCACCTTACAGCCCTTATAGCAATCAGCCCCAGCATTTT.

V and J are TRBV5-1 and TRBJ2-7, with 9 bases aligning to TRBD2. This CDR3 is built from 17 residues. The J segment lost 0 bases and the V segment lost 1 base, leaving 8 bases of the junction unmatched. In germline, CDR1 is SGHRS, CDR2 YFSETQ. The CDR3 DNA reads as TGCGCCAGCAGCTTGTATCCCGGACTAGCGAGCTCCTACGAGCAGTACTTC. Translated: CASSLYPGLASSYEQYF.

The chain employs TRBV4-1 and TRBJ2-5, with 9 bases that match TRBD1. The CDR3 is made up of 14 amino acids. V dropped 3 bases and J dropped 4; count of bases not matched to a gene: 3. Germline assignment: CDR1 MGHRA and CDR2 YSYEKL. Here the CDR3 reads CASSHRDRAETQYF. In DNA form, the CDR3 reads TGCGCCAGCAGCCATAGGGACAGGGCAGAGACCCAGTACTTC.

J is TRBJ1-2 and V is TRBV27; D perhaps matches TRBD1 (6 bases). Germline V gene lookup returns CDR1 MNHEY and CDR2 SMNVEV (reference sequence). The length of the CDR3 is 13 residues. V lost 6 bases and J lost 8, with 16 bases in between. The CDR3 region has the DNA TGTGCCAGCAGCAAACAGGGTAATGAAGGCTACACCTTC. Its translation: CASSKQGNEGYTF.

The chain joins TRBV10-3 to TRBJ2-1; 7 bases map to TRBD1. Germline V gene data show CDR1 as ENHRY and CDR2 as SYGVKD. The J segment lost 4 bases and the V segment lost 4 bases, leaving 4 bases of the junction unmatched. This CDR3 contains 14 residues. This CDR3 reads CAISVSQGYNEQFF. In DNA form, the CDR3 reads TGTGCCATCAGTGTGTCACAGGGGTACAATGAGCAGTTCTTC.

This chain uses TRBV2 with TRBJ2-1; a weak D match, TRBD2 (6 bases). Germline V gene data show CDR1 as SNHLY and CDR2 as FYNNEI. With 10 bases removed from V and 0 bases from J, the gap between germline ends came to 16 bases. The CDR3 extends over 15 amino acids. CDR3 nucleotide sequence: TGTGCCAACAGCTGGTCCGGGAGCTCCTACAATGAGCAGTTCTTC. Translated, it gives CANSWSGSSYNEQFF.

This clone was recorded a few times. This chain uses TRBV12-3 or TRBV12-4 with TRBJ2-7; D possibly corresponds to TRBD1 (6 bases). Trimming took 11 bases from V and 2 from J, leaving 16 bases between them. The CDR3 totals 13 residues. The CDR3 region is CASQGSYPYEQYF. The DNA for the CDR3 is TGTGCCTCTCAGGGGAGCTACCCCTACGAGCAGTACTTC.

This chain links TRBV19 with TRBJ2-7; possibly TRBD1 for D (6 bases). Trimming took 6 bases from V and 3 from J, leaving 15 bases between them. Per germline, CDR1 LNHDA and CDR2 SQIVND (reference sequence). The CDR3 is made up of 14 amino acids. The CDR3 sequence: CASSEPGQHYEQYF. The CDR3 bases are TGTGCCAGTAGCGAACCGGGACAACACTACGAGCAGTACTTC.

The CDR3 is CASSLTRTSGRRYNEQFF. For the CDR3, the DNA is TGTGCCAGCAGCTTGACTAGGACTAGCGGGAGGCGGTACAATGAGCAGTTCTTC. The rearrangement uses TRBV11-2 and TRBJ2-1; 14 bases are a match to TRBD2. Germline V CDR1 and CDR2: SGHAT, FQNNGV. CDR3 length: 18 amino acids. The ends lost 3 bases at V and 4 bases at J; junction bases unmatched: 8.

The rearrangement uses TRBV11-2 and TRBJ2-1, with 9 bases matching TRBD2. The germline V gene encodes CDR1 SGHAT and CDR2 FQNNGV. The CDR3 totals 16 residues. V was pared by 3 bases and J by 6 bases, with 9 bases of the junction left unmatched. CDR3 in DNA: TGTGCCAGCAGCTTGGTTGTTAGCGGGAGACGCAATGAGCAGTTCTTC. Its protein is CASSLVVSGRRNEQFF.